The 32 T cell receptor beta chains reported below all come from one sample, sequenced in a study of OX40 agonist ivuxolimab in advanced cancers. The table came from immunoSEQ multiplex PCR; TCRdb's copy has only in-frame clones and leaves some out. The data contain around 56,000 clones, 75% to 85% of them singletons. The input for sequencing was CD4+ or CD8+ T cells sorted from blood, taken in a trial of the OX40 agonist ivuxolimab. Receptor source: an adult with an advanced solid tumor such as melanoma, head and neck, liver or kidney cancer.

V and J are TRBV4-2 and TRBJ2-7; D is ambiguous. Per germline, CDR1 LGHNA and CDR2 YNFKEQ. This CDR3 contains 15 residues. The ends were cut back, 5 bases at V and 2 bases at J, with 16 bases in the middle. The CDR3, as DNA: TGTGCCAGCAGCTTAGCCGGCGGCGCCACCTACGAGCAGTACTTC. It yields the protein CASSLAGGATYEQYF.

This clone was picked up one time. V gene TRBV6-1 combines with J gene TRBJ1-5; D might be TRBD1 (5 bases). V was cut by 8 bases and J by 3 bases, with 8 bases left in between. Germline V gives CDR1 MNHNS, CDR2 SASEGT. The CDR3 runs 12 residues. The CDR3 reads CASQGFNQPQHF. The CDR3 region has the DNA TGTGCCAGCCAGGGTTTCAATCAGCCCCAGCATTTT.

The CDR3 sequence is CASSYGENTEAFF. The CDR3, as DNA: TGTGCCAGCAGCTACGGGGAGAACACTGAAGCTTTCTTT. This chain connects TRBV5-6 to TRBJ1-1; no definite D call. The germline V gene has CDR1 SGHDT and CDR2 YYEEEE. Trimming removed 3 bases from V and 1 base from J, with 7 bases in between. The CDR3 has 13 amino acids.

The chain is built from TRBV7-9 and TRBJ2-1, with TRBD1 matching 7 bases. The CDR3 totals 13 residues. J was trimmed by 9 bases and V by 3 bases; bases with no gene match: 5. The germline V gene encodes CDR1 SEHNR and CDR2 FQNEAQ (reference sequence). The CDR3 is CASSFRQGREQFF. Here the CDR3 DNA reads TGTGCCAGCAGCTTCAGACAGGGACGTGAGCAGTTCTTC.

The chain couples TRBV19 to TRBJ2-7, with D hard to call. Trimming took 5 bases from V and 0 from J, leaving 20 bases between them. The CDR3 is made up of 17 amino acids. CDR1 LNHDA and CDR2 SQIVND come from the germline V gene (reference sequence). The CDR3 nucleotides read TGTGCCAGTAGTCCCGCGTTGGGGTCCAAGAACTCCTACGAGCAGTACTTC. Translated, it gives CASSPALGSKNSYEQYF.

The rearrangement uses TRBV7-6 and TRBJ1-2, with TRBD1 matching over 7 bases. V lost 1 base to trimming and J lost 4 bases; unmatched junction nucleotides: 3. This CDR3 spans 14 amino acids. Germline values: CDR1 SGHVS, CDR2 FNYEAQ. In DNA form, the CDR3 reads TGTGCCAGCAGCTTAGGGACAGGAGGCTATGGCTACACCTTC. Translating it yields CASSLGTGGYGYTF.

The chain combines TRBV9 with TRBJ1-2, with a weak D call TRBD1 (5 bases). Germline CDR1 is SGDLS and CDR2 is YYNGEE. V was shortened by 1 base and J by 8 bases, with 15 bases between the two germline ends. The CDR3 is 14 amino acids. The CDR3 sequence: CASSVPQGGWGYTF. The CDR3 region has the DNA TGTGCCAGCAGCGTACCCCAGGGAGGGTGGGGCTACACCTTC.

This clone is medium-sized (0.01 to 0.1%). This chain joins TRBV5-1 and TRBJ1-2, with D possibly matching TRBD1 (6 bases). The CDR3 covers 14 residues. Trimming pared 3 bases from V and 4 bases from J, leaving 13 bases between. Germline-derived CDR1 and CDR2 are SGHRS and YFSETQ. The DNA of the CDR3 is TGCGCCAGCAGCTCAGGGGCAGTCACCTATGGCTACACCTTC. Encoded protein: CASSSGAVTYGYTF.

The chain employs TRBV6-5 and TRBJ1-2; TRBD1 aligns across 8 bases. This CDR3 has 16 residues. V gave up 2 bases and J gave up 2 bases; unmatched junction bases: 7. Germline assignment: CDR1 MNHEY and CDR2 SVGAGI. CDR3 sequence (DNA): TGTGCCAGCAGTTACGCTGGGGACAGGATAAACTATGGCTACACCTTC. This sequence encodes CASSYAGDRINYGYTF.

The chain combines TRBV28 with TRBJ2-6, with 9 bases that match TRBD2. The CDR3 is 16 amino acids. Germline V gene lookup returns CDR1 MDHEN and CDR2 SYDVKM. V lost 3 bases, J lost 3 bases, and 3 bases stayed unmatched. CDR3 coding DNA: TGTGCCAGCAGTTTTAGCGGGAGTTATGGGGCCAACGTCCTGACTTTC. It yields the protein CASSFSGSYGANVLTF.

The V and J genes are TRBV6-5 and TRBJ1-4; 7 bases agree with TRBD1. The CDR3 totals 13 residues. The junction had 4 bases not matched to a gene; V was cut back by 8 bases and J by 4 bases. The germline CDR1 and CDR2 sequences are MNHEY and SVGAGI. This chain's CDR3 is CASGDRYNEKLFF. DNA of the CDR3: TGTGCCAGCGGGGACAGATATAATGAAAAACTGTTTTTT.

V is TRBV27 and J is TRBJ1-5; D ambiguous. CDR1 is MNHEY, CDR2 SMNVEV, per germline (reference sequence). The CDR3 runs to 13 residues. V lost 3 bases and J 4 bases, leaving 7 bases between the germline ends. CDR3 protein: CASSFGRNQPQHF. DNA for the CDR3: TGTGCCAGCAGTTTTGGGAGGAATCAGCCCCAGCATTTT.

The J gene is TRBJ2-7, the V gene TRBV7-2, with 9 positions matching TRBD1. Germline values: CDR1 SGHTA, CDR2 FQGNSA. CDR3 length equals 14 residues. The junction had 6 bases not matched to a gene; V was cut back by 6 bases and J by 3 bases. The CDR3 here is CASRSYRGRYEQYF. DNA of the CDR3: TGTGCCAGCAGGTCGTACAGGGGGCGCTACGAGCAGTACTTC.

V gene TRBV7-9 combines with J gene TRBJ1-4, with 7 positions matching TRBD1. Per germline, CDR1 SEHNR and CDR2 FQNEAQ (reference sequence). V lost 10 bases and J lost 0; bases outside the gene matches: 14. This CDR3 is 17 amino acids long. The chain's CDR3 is CATPQRDRQSTNEKLFF. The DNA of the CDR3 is TGTGCCACCCCTCAGAGGGACAGACAATCAACTAATGAAAAACTGTTTTTT.

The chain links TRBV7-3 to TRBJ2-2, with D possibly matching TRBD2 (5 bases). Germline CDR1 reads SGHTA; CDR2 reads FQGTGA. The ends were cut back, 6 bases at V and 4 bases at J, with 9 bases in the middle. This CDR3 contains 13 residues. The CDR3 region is CASSSGITGELFF. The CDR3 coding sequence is TGTGCCAGCAGTTCCGGGATCACCGGGGAGCTGTTTTTT.

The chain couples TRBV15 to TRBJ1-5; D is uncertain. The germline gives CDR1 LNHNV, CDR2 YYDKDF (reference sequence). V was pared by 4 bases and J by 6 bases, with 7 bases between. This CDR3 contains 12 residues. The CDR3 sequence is CATSNYGQPQHF. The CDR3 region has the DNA TGTGCCACCAGCAACTACGGTCAGCCCCAGCATTTT.

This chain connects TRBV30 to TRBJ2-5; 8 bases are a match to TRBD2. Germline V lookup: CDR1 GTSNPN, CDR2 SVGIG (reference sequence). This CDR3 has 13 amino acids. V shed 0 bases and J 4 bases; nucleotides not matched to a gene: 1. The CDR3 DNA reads TGTGCCTGGAGTGTTAGCGGGGCAGAGACCCAGTACTTC. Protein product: CAWSVSGAETQYF.

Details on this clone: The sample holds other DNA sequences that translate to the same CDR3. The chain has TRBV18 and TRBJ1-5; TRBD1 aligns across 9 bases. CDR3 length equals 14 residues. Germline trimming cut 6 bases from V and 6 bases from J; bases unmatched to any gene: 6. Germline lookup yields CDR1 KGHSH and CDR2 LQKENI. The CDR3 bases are TGTGCCAGCTCCCCGGGACAGGGAGCTCAGCCCCAGCATTTT. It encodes CASSPGQGAQPQHF.

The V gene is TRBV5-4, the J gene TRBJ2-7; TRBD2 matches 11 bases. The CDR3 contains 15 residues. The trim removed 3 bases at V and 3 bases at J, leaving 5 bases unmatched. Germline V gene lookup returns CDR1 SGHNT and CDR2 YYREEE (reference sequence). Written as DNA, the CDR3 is TGTGCCAGCAGCTCCGGACTAGCGGGCCTCTACGAGCAGTACTTC. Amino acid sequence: CASSSGLAGLYEQYF.

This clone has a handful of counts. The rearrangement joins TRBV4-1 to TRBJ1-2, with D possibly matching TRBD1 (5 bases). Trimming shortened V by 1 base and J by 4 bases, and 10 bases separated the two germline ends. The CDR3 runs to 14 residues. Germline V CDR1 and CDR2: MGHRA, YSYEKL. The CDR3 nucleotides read TGCGCCAGCAGCCAAGGTAGGGGCACCTATGGCTACACCTTC. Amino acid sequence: CASSQGRGTYGYTF.

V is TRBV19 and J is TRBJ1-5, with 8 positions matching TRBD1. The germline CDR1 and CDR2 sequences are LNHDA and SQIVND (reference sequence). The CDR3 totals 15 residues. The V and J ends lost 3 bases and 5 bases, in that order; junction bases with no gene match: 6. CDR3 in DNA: TGTGCCAGTAGTATTAGACAGGGGTTGGATCAGCCCCAGCATTTT. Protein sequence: CASSIRQGLDQPQHF. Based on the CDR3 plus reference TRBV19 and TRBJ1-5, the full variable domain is DGGITQSPKYLFRKEGQNVTLSCEQNLNHDAMYWYRQDPGQGLRLIYYSQIVNDFQKGDIAEGYSVSREKKESFPLTVTSAQKNPTAFYLCASSIRQGLDQPQHFGDGTRLSIL.

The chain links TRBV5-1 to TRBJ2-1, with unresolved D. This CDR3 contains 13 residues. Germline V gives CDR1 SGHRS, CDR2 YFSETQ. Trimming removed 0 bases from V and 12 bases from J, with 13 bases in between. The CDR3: CASSLAPRVVQFF. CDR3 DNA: TGCGCCAGCAGCTTGGCCCCTCGGGTTGTGCAGTTCTTC.

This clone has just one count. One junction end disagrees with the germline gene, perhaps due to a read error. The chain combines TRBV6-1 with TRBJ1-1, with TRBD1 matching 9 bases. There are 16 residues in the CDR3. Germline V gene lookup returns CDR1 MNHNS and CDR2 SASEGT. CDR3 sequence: CASREGQGTIDTEAFF. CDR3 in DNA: TGTGCCAGCAGGGAAGGACAGGGGACGATCGACACTGAAGCTTTCTTT.

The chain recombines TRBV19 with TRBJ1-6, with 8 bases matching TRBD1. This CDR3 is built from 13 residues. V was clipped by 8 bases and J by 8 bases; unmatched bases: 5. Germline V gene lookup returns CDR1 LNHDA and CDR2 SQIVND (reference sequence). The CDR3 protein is CASSGTGDSPLHF. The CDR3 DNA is TGTGCCAGTTCCGGGACAGGAGATTCACCCCTCCACTTT.

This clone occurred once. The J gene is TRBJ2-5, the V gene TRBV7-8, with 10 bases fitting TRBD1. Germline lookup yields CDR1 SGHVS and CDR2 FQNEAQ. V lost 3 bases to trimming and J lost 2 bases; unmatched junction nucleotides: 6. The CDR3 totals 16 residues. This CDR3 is CASSLGLGQGQETQYF. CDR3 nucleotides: TGTGCCAGCAGCTTGGGGTTGGGACAGGGGCAAGAGACCCAGTACTTC.

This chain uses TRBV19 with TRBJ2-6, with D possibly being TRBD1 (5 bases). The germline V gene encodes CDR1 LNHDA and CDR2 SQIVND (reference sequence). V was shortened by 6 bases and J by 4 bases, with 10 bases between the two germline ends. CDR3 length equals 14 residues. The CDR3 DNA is TGTGCCAGTAGCCCAGGGTCCGGGGCCAACGTCCTGACTTTC. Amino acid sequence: CASSPGSGANVLTF.

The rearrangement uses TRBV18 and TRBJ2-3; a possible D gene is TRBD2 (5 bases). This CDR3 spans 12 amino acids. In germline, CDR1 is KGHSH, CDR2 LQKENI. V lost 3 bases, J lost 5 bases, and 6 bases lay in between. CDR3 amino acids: CASSPEGDTQYF. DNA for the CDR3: TGTGCCAGCTCACCCGAGGGAGATACGCAGTATTTT. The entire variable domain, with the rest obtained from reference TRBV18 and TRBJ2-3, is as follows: NAGVMQNPRHLVRRRGQEARLRCSPMKGHSHVYWYRQLPEEGLKFMVYLQKENIIDESGMPKERFSAEFPKEGPSILRIQQVVRGDSAAYFCASSPEGDTQYFGPGTRLTVL.

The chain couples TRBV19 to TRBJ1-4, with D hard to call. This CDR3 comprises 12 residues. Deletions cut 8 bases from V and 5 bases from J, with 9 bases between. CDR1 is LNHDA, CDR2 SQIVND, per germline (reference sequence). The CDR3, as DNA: TGTGCCAGTGAGACCCCCAATGAAAAACTGTTTTTT. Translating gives CASETPNEKLFF.

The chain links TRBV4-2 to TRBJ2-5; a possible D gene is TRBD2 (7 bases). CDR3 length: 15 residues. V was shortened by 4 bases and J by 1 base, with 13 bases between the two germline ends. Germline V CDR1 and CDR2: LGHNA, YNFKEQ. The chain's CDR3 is CASSRDGGRQETQYF. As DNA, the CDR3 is TGTGCCAGCAGCCGGGACGGGGGGCGCCAAGAGACCCAGTACTTC.

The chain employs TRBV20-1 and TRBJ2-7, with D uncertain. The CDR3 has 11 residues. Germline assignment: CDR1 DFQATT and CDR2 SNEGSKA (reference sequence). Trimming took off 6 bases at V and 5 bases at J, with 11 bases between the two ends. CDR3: CSAPTSDEQYF. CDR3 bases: TGCAGTGCGCCGACTTCCGACGAGCAGTACTTC.

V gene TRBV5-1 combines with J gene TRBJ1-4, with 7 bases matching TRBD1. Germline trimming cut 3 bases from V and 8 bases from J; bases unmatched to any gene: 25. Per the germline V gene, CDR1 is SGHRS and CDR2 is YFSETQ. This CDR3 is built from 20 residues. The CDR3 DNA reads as TGCGCCAGCAGCTCCAGTTCTTGGACTCTACGACAGGGCTCGGCCGAAAAACTGTTTTTT. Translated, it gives CASSSSSWTLRQGSAEKLFF.

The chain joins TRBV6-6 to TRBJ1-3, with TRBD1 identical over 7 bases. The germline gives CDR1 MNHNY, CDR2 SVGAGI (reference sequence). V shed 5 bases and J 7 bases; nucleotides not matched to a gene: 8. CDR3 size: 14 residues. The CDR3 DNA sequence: TGTGCCAGCAGTAATTCAGGGGGTGGTAACACCATATATTTT. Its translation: CASSNSGGGNTIYF.